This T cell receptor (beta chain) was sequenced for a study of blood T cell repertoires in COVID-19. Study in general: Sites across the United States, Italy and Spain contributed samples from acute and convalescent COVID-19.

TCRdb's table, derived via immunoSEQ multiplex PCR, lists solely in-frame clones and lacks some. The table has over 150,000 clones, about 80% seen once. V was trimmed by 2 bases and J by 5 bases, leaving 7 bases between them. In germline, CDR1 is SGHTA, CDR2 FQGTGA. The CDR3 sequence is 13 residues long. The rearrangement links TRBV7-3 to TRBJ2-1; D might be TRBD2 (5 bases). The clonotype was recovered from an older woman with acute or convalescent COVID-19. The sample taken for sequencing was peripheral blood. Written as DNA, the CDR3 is TGTGCCAGCAGCTTAGACGGGAACAATGAGCAGTTCTTC. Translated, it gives CASSLDGNNEQFF. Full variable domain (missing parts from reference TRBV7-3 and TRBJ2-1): GAGVSQTPSNKVTEKGKYVELRCDPISGHTALYWYRQSLGQGPEFLIYFQGTGAADDSGLPNDRFFAVRPEGSVSTLKIQRTERGDSAVYLCASSLDGNNEQFFGPGTRLTVL.